These T cell receptor beta chains were read from a single sample in a study of beta chain features in type 1 diabetes. Measured with immunoSEQ multiplex PCR; TCRdb has only the in-frame clones, and not every one. The sample lists 150,000 to 190,000 clones, 8.1% occurring once. The sample taken for sequencing was central memory CD4+ T cells from blood. The receptors originated from a man aged 18 to 30 in good health. The CDR3 runs from the conserved cysteine through the conserved F or W. A D gene is named only where the DNA matches it firmly. Only part of the rows carry a size: once, few, many, or a class if the clone is expanded.

j_call,clone_size,d_call,v_call,cdr3_aa,cdr3_nt
TRBJ1-3,few,TRBD1,TRBV10-3,CAITDRGRSGNTIYF,TGTGCCATCACGGACAGGGGCCGCTCTGGAAACACCATATATTTT
TRBJ2-1,many,TRBD1,TRBV7-3,CASSSHRGVYNEQFF,TGTGCCAGCAGCTCCCACAGGGGTGTGTACAATGAGCAGTTCTTC
TRBJ2-7,few,.,TRBV15,CATSRGPTGPSYEQYF,TGTGCCACCAGCAGAGGACCGACAGGCCCCTCCTACGAGCAGTACTTC
TRBJ1-2,many,.,TRBV29-1,CSVVRNRQDTF,TGCAGCGTTGTTCGCAACAGGCAGGACACCTTC
TRBJ2-1,.,TRBD2,TRBV9,CASSLAAGGGNEQFF,TGTGCCAGCAGCTTAGCGGCGGGCGGGGGGAATGAGCAGTTCTTC
TRBJ2-2,.,TRBD2,TRBV7-3,CASSLARGATGELFF,TGTGCCAGCAGCTTAGCGCGGGGGGCAACCGGGGAGCTGTTTTTT
TRBJ1-6,few,.,TRBV5-8,CASSLERSPPLHF,TGTGCCAGCAGCTTGGAGCGTTCGCCACCCCTCCACTTT
TRBJ2-1,.,TRBD1,TRBV7-3,CASSWGQGYEQFF,TGTGCCAGCAGCTGGGGACAGGGCTATGAGCAGTTCTTC
TRBJ2-1,many,.,TRBV19,CASSGSSYNEQFF,TGTGCCAGTAGCGGGAGCTCCTACAATGAGCAGTTCTTC
TRBJ1-5,.,.,TRBV18,CASSESNQPQHF,TGTGCCAGCTCAGAGAGCAATCAGCCCCAGCATTTT
TRBJ1-5,few,TRBD1,TRBV6-1,CASSGVQGAGQPQHF,TGTGCCAGCAGTGGGGTACAGGGGGCAGGTCAGCCCCAGCATTTT
TRBJ1-1,few,TRBD1,TRBV6-1,CASSEVSGGPEAFF,TGTGCCAGCAGTGAAGTATCAGGGGGGCCTGAAGCTTTCTTT
TRBJ2-2,many,.,TRBV15,CATSSSGEYTGELFF,TGTGCCACCAGCAGTTCAGGGGAATACACCGGGGAGCTGTTTTTT
TRBJ1-2,few,.,TRBV18,CASSPPSRGYYGYTF,TGTGCCAGCTCACCACCGTCTAGGGGTTACTATGGCTACACCTTC
TRBJ2-3,few,.,TRBV18,CASSPPGADTQYF,TGTGCCAGCTCACCACCAGGGGCAGATACGCAGTATTTT